This T cell receptor beta chain was identified during a study of T cell clonality in common variable immunodeficiency. Regarding the study as a whole: Common variable immunodeficiency TCR beta sequences reportedly had fewer deletions and N-nucleotide insertions.

V was clipped by 4 bases and J by 6 bases, with 12 bases between them. This CDR3 contains 13 residues. The V gene's germline CDR1 is KGHSH and CDR2 LQKENI. The sample holds a few counts of this clone. The antigen remains undetermined. The read finishes 3 residues shy of the CDR3 end, and the germline J gene is used to complete it. The data were produced by immunoSEQ multiplex PCR, yet TCRdb's version contains in-frame clones alone and is incomplete. The data show about 33,000 clones, with none appearing a single time. Sequencing input: peripheral blood mononuclear cells. The V gene is TRBV18, the J gene TRBJ1-2; TRBD1 might be the D (6 bases). This TCR derives from a human donor with common variable immunodeficiency. The CDR3 is CASSQQGGDGYTF. The CDR3 DNA, read in part, is TGTGCCAGCTCACAACAGGGAGGGGATGGC. The full variable domain, rest sourced from reference TRBV18 and TRBJ1-2, is NAGVMQNPRHLVRRRGQEARLRCSPMKGHSHVYWYRQLPEEGLKFMVYLQKENIIDESGMPKERFSAEFPKEGPSILRIQQVVRGDSAAYFCASSQQGGDGYTFGSGTRLTVV.